This TCR beta chain emerged from a study of blood T cell repertoires in COVID-19. The overall study: Acute and convalescent COVID-19 samples came from the United States, Italy and Spain. PBMCs, B-cell-depleted T cells, or T cells provided the cDNA or gDNA that made up the material.

The CDR3 sequence is 16 residues long. Germline CDR1 reads SGHVS; CDR2 reads FQNEAQ. V lost 4 bases to trimming and J lost 0 bases; unmatched junction nucleotides: 9. A Seattle source enrolled patients during active infection and followed them longitudinally. Authors' analysis steps: Researchers report that nucleated cell counts were estimated from reference gene primer amplification. Only in-frame clones appear in the TCRdb table, and some are missing; sequencing was by immunoSEQ multiplex PCR. V, J and clone size are taken as reported in that table, and D and trimming were inferred from the DNA itself. The repertoire consists of some 200,000 clones, with about 87% occurring once and the leading ten covering around an eighth.

This TCR came from a woman in her sixties or seventies with COVID-19, enrolled during active disease. The material sequenced was peripheral blood. The gene calls are TRBV7-8 and TRBJ2-7, with 7 positions matching TRBD2. DNA for the CDR3: TGTGCCAGCAGCTCCCTTGATGGCGGGAGCTCCTACGAGCAGTACTTC. Its translation is CASSSLDGGSSYEQYF.